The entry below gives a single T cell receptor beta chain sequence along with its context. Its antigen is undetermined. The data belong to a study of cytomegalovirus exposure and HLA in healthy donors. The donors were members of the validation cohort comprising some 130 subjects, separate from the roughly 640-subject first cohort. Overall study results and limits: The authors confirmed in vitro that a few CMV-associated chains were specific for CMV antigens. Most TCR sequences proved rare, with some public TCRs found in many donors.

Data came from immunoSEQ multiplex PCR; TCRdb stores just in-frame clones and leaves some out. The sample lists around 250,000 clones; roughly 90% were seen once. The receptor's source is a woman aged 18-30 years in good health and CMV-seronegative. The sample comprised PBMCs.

The CDR3 DNA reads TGTGCCAGCAATCTCCGGGTAGATGGGGAGCTGTTTTTT. Translation: CASNLRVDGELFF. This sequence joins TRBV5-5 and TRBJ2-2; D unresolved. Germline V gene data show CDR1 as SGHKS and CDR2 as YYEKEE (reference sequence). CDR3 length equals 13 residues. V was cut by 6 bases and J by 8 bases, with 14 bases left in between.